Listed below are T cell receptor beta chains from one sample, sequenced in a study of cytomegalovirus exposure and HLA in healthy donors. Sequencing used immunoSEQ multiplex PCR; TCRdb keeps in-frame clones, though not all of them. The profile covers nearly 80,000 clones, with 79% appearing a single time and 22% taken by the ten largest. Material for sequencing was PBMCs. These receptors were taken from a woman aged 35 to 49 in good health and CMV-seropositive. Each CDR3 is given with its conserved first and last residue. D genes are given only for firm matches. Clone size is stated in some rows and not others, as once, few, many or a class when expanded.

D: TRBD1
V: TRBV7-9
size: NA
J: TRBJ1-1
DNA: TGTGCCAGCAGCCGTGGACAGGGTAGCACTGAAGCTTTCTTT
CDR3: CASSRGQGSTEAFF

D: TRBD1
V: TRBV29-1
size: once
J: TRBJ1-1
DNA: TGCAGCGTTGGAGAGGGGGCGAACACTGAAGCTTTCTTT
CDR3: CSVGEGANTEAFF

D: TRBD2
V: TRBV29-1
size: NA
J: TRBJ2-5
DNA: TGCAGCGTTGTTGGGACTAGCGGGATGTTCGAGACCCAGTACTTC
CDR3: CSVVGTSGMFETQYF

D: NA
V: TRBV30
size: NA
J: TRBJ2-7
DNA: TGTGCCTGGAGGGGCGGGTCCTACGAGCAGTACTTC
CDR3: CAWRGGSYEQYF

D: TRBD2
V: TRBV28
size: once
J: TRBJ2-3
DNA: TGTGCCAGCAACCCTAGCGGGAAGTGGGTGGCAGATACGCAGTATTTT
CDR3: CASNPSGKWVADTQYF

D: TRBD2
V: TRBV12-5
size: NA
J: TRBJ2-5
DNA: TGTGCTAGTGGCATACTAGCGGGGGTCCTAGAGACCCAGTACTTC
CDR3: CASGILAGVLETQYF

D: NA
V: TRBV9
size: few
J: TRBJ1-2
DNA: TGTGCCAGCACCTCTCGAGGACACCCCTATGGCTACACCTTC
CDR3: CASTSRGHPYGYTF

D: NA
V: TRBV4-2
size: once
J: TRBJ2-7
DNA: TGTGCCAGCAGCCAAACGGCGTTGGGGGGGGGCCAACACGAGCAGTACTTC
CDR3: CASSQTALGGGQHEQYF

D: NA
V: TRBV9
size: NA
J: TRBJ2-2
DNA: TGTGCCAGCAGCTTATACACCGGGGAGCTGTTTTTT
CDR3: CASSLYTGELFF

D: TRBD1
V: TRBV30
size: few
J: TRBJ2-2
DNA: TGTGCCTGGAGCCCTGGACAGGGAAGGGCCGGGGAGCTGTTTTTT
CDR3: CAWSPGQGRAGELFF

D: NA
V: TRBV29-1
size: few
J: TRBJ1-4
DNA: TGCAGCGTTGTTTTTGATCGAGGGTATAGGACTAATGAAAAACTGTTTTTT
CDR3: CSVVFDRGYRTNEKLFF

D: TRBD2
V: TRBV2
size: NA
J: TRBJ2-2
DNA: TGTGCCGGCTCCGGGACTAGCGGGAGGGTGAACACCGGGGAGCTGTTTTTT
CDR3: CAGSGTSGRVNTGELFF

D: NA
V: TRBV9
size: NA
J: TRBJ2-3
DNA: TGTGCCAGCAGCGTCGCTCAGGGCTTAGATACGCAGTATTTT
CDR3: CASSVAQGLDTQYF

D: TRBD1
V: TRBV7-9
size: NA
J: TRBJ1-2
DNA: TGTGCCAGCAGCCGGGGGACAGGGGGCCGCACCTTC
CDR3: CASSRGTGGRTF

D: TRBD1
V: TRBV6-5
size: NA
J: TRBJ1-1
DNA: TGTGCCAGCAGTGGGGACAGGGGGCACACTGAAGCTTTCTTT
CDR3: CASSGDRGHTEAFF

D: TRBD2
V: TRBV5-4
size: once
J: TRBJ2-7
DNA: TGTGCCAGCAGCTCCCCGGGGGGGCAGGCCGAGCAGTACTTC
CDR3: CASSSPGGQAEQYF

D: NA
V: TRBV29-1
size: NA
J: TRBJ2-7
DNA: TGCAGCGTTGGTGGTCTAGCCCAAGCCTCCTACGAGCAGTACTTC
CDR3: CSVGGLAQASYEQYF

D: TRBD1
V: TRBV7-6
size: many
J: TRBJ2-7
DNA: TGTGCCAGCAGCGCAGTACAGGGGGCAGCGCTCTACGAGCAGTACTTC
CDR3: CASSAVQGAALYEQYF

D: NA
V: TRBV5-4
size: NA
J: TRBJ1-1
DNA: TGTGCCAGCAGCCCGCGGGCCAGCATGAACACTGAAGCTTTCTTT
CDR3: CASSPRASMNTEAFF

D: NA
V: TRBV6-6
size: NA
J: TRBJ1-1
DNA: TGTGCCAGCAGTTACGAGCAGGATTACACTGAAGCTTTCTTT
CDR3: CASSYEQDYTEAFF

D: NA
V: TRBV2
size: NA
J: TRBJ1-5
DNA: TGTGCCAGTCGCCAGGACGAGGGGCCCCAGCATTTT
CDR3: CASRQDEGPQHF

D: NA
V: TRBV15
size: NA
J: TRBJ1-2
DNA: TGTGCCACCAGCAGAGATAAGGGGTACGCCTATGGCTACACCTTC
CDR3: CATSRDKGYAYGYTF

D: TRBD1
V: TRBV18
size: NA
J: TRBJ1-5
DNA: TGTGCCAGCTCAGAGGGGGCCAATCAGCCCCAGCATTTT
CDR3: CASSEGANQPQHF

D: NA
V: TRBV30
size: NA
J: TRBJ2-1
DNA: TGTGCCTGGAGGAGCCGGGACAGGGGTTTTAGCGGGAGATTAGAGAATGAGCAGTTCTTC
CDR3: CAWRSRDRGFSGRLENEQFF

D: TRBD1
V: TRBV28
size: NA
J: TRBJ2-7
DNA: TGTGCCAGCAGTTTATTACTCTCAAGCCGGACAGGGAGCTCCTACGAGCAGTACTTC
CDR3: CASSLLLSSRTGSSYEQYF

D: TRBD1
V: TRBV19
size: NA
J: TRBJ1-1
DNA: TGTGCCAGTATCCGACAGGGGGCGGCGAACACTGAAGCTTTCTTT
CDR3: CASIRQGAANTEAFF

D: TRBD1
V: TRBV6-5
size: once
J: TRBJ1-4
DNA: TGTGCCAGCAGTACCCCGACAGGGGTTAATGAAAAACTGTTTTTT
CDR3: CASSTPTGVNEKLFF

D: NA
V: TRBV18
size: NA
J: TRBJ2-5
DNA: TGTGCCAGCTCACCATCGCCCAGGTCAGAGACCCAGTACTTC
CDR3: CASSPSPRSETQYF

D: TRBD1
V: TRBV7-9
size: NA
J: TRBJ1-4
DNA: TGTGCCAGCAGCTTAGGAGACAGGGGCCCCTCAGGTGAAAAACTGTTTTTT
CDR3: CASSLGDRGPSGEKLFF

D: NA
V: TRBV6-5
size: NA
J: TRBJ2-7
DNA: TGTGCCAGCAGTTACCAGGGGGGACAGACCTACGAGCAGTACTTC
CDR3: CASSYQGGQTYEQYF

D: TRBD1
V: TRBV6-1
size: NA
J: TRBJ1-1
DNA: TGTGCCAGCAGTGAAGCCTACAGGGGGTTTATAGGGAACACTGAAGCTTTCTTT
CDR3: CASSEAYRGFIGNTEAFF

D: NA
V: TRBV6-1
size: NA
J: TRBJ2-6
DNA: TGTGCCAGCAGTGAGTATAGCTCTGGGGCCAACGTCCTGACTTTC
CDR3: CASSEYSSGANVLTF

D: TRBD1
V: TRBV2
size: NA
J: TRBJ1-3
DNA: TGTGCCAGCAGCCCAGGACAGGGTCGGGGAAACACCATATATTTT
CDR3: CASSPGQGRGNTIYF

D: TRBD1
V: TRBV29-1
size: once
J: TRBJ1-1
DNA: TGCAGCGTCGTCCCCGGGACAGGGGGCGAAGCTTTCTTT
CDR3: CSVVPGTGGEAFF

D: TRBD1
V: TRBV5-1
size: NA
J: TRBJ2-1
DNA: TGCGCCAGCAGCTTGGCCGCGACAGGGGGCAATGAGCAGTTCTTC
CDR3: CASSLAATGGNEQFF

D: TRBD2
V: TRBV2
size: NA
J: TRBJ2-3
DNA: TGTGCGTCACTAACTAGCGGGGGATACACAGATACGCAGTATTTT
CDR3: CASLTSGGYTDTQYF

D: NA
V: TRBV6-5
size: NA
J: TRBJ2-3
DNA: TGTGCCAGCAGTCGGGGGGCCCCGGGAGCAGATACGCAGTATTTT
CDR3: CASSRGAPGADTQYF

D: TRBD1
V: TRBV30
size: NA
J: TRBJ2-3
DNA: TGTGCCTGGAGTCGACAGGGGACAGATACGCAGTATTTT
CDR3: CAWSRQGTDTQYF

D: NA
V: TRBV9
size: NA
J: TRBJ2-5
DNA: TGTGCCAGCAGCGTAGTAGCTGGCGAGACCCAGTACTTC
CDR3: CASSVVAGETQYF

D: TRBD2
V: TRBV7-9
size: once
J: TRBJ2-1
DNA: TGTGCCAGCAGCTTAGGGACTAGCGGGGCCCCGCAGTTCTTC
CDR3: CASSLGTSGAPQFF

D: NA
V: TRBV2
size: NA
J: TRBJ1-4
DNA: TGTGCCAGCAGACACGGGGGAGAAAAACTGTTTTTT
CDR3: CASRHGGEKLFF

D: TRBD2
V: TRBV18
size: NA
J: TRBJ2-5
DNA: TGTGCCAGCTCACCGGGACCGGGACTAGCGAACCAAGAGACCCAGTACTTC
CDR3: CASSPGPGLANQETQYF

D: TRBD1
V: TRBV13
size: NA
J: TRBJ1-4
DNA: TGTGCCAGCAGCTTATCTGGACAGGGAAATGAAAAACTGTTTTTT
CDR3: CASSLSGQGNEKLFF

D: TRBD1
V: TRBV2
size: few
J: TRBJ1-1
DNA: TGTGCCAGCAGTATGACAGGGATAGGGCCTGAAGCTTTCTTT
CDR3: CASSMTGIGPEAFF

D: TRBD2
V: TRBV5-1
size: NA
J: TRBJ2-7
DNA: TGCGCCAGCAGCTTGGCCCGCGGGACTAGTAGCGAGCAGTACTTC
CDR3: CASSLARGTSSEQYF

D: NA
V: TRBV19
size: NA
J: TRBJ1-5
DNA: TGTGCGATAGGAGATAGCAATCAGCCCCAGCATTTT
CDR3: CAIGDSNQPQHF

D: TRBD2
V: TRBV5-6
size: NA
J: TRBJ2-5
DNA: TGTGCCAGCAGCTTGTTGGGACTAGCGAAAGAGACCCAGTACTTC
CDR3: CASSLLGLAKETQYF

D: NA
V: TRBV7-8
size: NA
J: TRBJ2-1
DNA: TGTGCCAGCAGCTTGGGGAGGGGGACGTCCTACAATGAGCAGTTCTTC
CDR3: CASSLGRGTSYNEQFF